Below are 18 T cell receptor beta chains sequenced from a single sample in a study of blood T cell repertoires in COVID-19. Produced via immunoSEQ multiplex PCR; TCRdb's table is partial and in-frame only. The sample includes about 280,000 clones, around 90% of them seen just once. Input material: PBMCs or T cells enriched from blood (not recorded which). The receptors derive from a woman under 30 with acute COVID-19.

The CDR3 bases are TGCGCCAGCAGCCAAGGCGAGGTGTCCGGCAATGAGCAGTTCTTC. As protein: CASSQGEVSGNEQFF. The gene calls are TRBV4-1 and TRBJ2-1; no reliable D call. This CDR3 has 15 residues. The V and J ends lost 1 base and 6 bases respectively, with 13 bases between them. Germline V gene lookup returns CDR1 MGHRA and CDR2 YSYEKL.

The genes are TRBV12-3 or TRBV12-4 and TRBJ1-1; no definite D call. This CDR3 has 11 amino acids. Trimming stripped 6 bases from V and 10 bases from J, with 12 bases between. DNA of the CDR3: TGTGCCAGCAGCGAGGGATATACAGCTTTCTTT. This sequence encodes CASSEGYTAFF.

This clone has just one count. CDR3 DNA sequence: TGTGCCAGCAGTTCAACCAGCGGGAGGGGGAGTTTAGAGACCCAGTACTTC. Its protein product is CASSSTSGRGSLETQYF. The chain uses TRBV28 and TRBJ2-5; 10 bases match TRBD2. The CDR3 consists of 17 residues. Germline lookup yields CDR1 MDHEN and CDR2 SYDVKM. J lost 4 bases, V lost 4 bases, and 12 bases had no gene match.

The chain employs TRBV27 and TRBJ2-2; TRBD2 agrees at 9 bases. Trimming removed 6 bases from V and 7 bases from J; junction bases left unmatched: 12. Germline V gives CDR1 MNHEY, CDR2 SMNVEV (reference sequence). This CDR3 spans 16 amino acids. CDR3 sequence reads: CASSPRGGASSGELFF. The CDR3 DNA is TGTGCCAGCAGCCCTCGCGGGGGGGCCTCTAGCGGGGAGCTGTTTTTT.

A single count supports this clone. The CDR3 spells CASSLFRGTEAFF. In DNA, the CDR3 is TGTGCCAGCAGCTTGTTCAGGGGCACTGAAGCTTTCTTT. The genes are TRBV5-8 and TRBJ1-1; D is possibly TRBD1 (6 bases). Trimming took 1 base from V and 4 from J, leaving 8 bases between them. This CDR3 is 13 amino acids long. The germline CDR1 and CDR2 sequences are SGHTS and YDEGEE.

This rearrangement joins TRBV20-1 to TRBJ2-7; 7 bases are a match to TRBD2. J gave up 2 bases and V 3 bases, and 7 bases lay outside the gene matches. The CDR3 runs 14 residues. Germline lookup yields CDR1 DFQATT and CDR2 SNEGSKA (reference sequence). The CDR3 is CSASRLARTYEQYF. CDR3 in DNA: TGCAGTGCTAGTAGACTAGCTCGCACCTACGAGCAGTACTTC.

J is TRBJ2-7 and V is TRBV5-1; TRBD2 agrees at 8 bases. The CDR3 runs 15 residues. The V gene's germline CDR1 is SGHRS and CDR2 YFSETQ. With 3 bases clipped from V and 2 bases from J, the junction kept 7 bases outside the gene matches. This CDR3 is CASSSLGGGAYEQYF. The CDR3, as DNA: TGCGCCAGCAGCTCCCTCGGGGGGGGCGCCTACGAGCAGTACTTC. Combining the CDR3 with reference TRBV5-1 and TRBJ2-7 gives the whole variable domain KAGVTQTPRYLIKTRGQQVTLSCSPISGHRSVSWYQQTPGQGLQFLFEYFSETQRNKGNFPGRFSGRQFSNSRSEMNVSTLELGDSALYLCASSSLGGGAYEQYFGPGTRLTVT.

The rearrangement uses TRBV11-3 and TRBJ2-1; the match to TRBD2 covers 9 bases. V was pared by 3 bases and J by 3 bases, with 6 bases of the junction left unmatched. CDR1 SGHNT and CDR2 YENEEA come from the germline V gene. The CDR3 runs 16 residues. The CDR3: CASSFGVAGDYNEQFF. The CDR3 DNA follows: TGTGCCAGCAGCTTTGGGGTAGCGGGAGACTACAATGAGCAGTTCTTC.

V usage is TRBV4-1 and J usage is TRBJ2-1, with TRBD2 as a possible D gene (6 bases). This CDR3 region has 15 residues. V gave up 4 bases and J gave up 0 bases, with 10 bases separating them. From germline, CDR1 is MGHRA and CDR2 YSYEKL. CDR3: CASSRPGSSYNEQFF. The CDR3 DNA reads as TGCGCCAGCAGCCGGCCCGGGAGCTCCTACAATGAGCAGTTCTTC.

CDR3 sequence: CASSPGSSYNEQFF. The CDR3 DNA follows: TGTGCCAGCAGCCCCGGGAGCTCCTACAATGAGCAGTTCTTC. This chain connects TRBV11-2 to TRBJ2-1, with D perhaps matching TRBD2 (6 bases). Germline V CDR1 and CDR2: SGHAT, FQNNGV. V lost 5 bases, J lost 0 bases, and 8 bases lay in between. CDR3 length equals 14 residues.

This chain joins TRBV5-1 and TRBJ2-5; TRBD1 is a possible D gene (5 bases). Germline assignment: CDR1 SGHRS and CDR2 YFSETQ. CDR3 length: 15 amino acids. Trimming removed 0 bases from V and 2 bases from J, with 11 bases in between. The CDR3 spells CASSLGRVGQETQYF. CDR3 nucleotide sequence: TGCGCCAGCAGCTTGGGCAGGGTAGGACAAGAGACCCAGTACTTC.

The V and J genes are TRBV20-1 and TRBJ2-5; D remains ambiguous. Germline V CDR1 and CDR2: DFQATT, SNEGSKA (reference sequence). V was shortened by 3 bases and J by 5 bases, with 13 bases between the two germline ends. The CDR3 consists of 13 residues. The DNA for the CDR3 is TGCAGTGCTAGTGCCACCGCCAGGGAGACCCAGTACTTC. Amino acid sequence: CSASATARETQYF.

Concerning this clone: At the DNA level, this CDR3 is encoded by other sequences in the same sample as well. The CDR3 loop is CASSPGLAGVSETQYF. DNA of the CDR3: TGCGCCAGCAGCCCGGGACTAGCGGGAGTTTCCGAGACCCAGTACTTC. The chain recombines TRBV5-1 with TRBJ2-5, with TRBD2 matching over 14 bases. V lost 4 bases to trimming and J lost 5 bases; unmatched junction nucleotides: 7. CDR1 and CDR2 from the germline V gene are SGHRS and YFSETQ. This CDR3 comprises 16 residues.

V gene TRBV4-1 combines with J gene TRBJ2-1; 7 bases are shared with TRBD2. Germline loops: CDR1 MGHRA, CDR2 YSYEKL. There are 14 residues in the CDR3. V was clipped by 6 bases and J by 1 base; unmatched bases: 3. The CDR3 DNA follows: TGCGCCAGCAGTCGGGGAGGGTCCTACAATGAGCAGTTCTTC. Its translation: CASSRGGSYNEQFF.

The rearrangement links TRBV5-8 to TRBJ1-4; D unclear. CDR3 length: 13 residues. V dropped 1 base and J dropped 6 bases, with 7 bases sitting between them. Germline assignment: CDR1 SGHTS and CDR2 YDEGEE. The CDR3 here is CASSLFPDEKLFF. In DNA form, the CDR3 reads TGTGCCAGCAGCTTGTTCCCGGATGAAAAACTGTTTTTT.

Only one count was recorded for this clone. V usage is TRBV18 and J usage is TRBJ2-7; 8 bases fit TRBD1. The CDR3 covers 14 residues. CDR1 KGHSH and CDR2 LQKENI come from the germline V gene. V trimming: 5 bases; J trimming: 2 bases; junction bases outside the gene matches: 5. The chain's CDR3 is CASSADRGPYEQYF. CDR3 DNA sequence: TGTGCCAGCTCAGCTGACAGGGGCCCCTACGAGCAGTACTTC.

The chain recombines TRBV9 with TRBJ2-7; the match to TRBD1 covers 11 bases. The CDR3 spans 16 residues. V lost 4 bases, J lost 3 bases, and 9 bases stayed unmatched. Looked up from germline, CDR1 is SGDLS and CDR2 is YYNGEE. This CDR3 reads CASSPRPGTGGYEQYF. CDR3 sequence (DNA): TGTGCCAGCAGCCCCCGTCCGGGGACAGGGGGCTACGAGCAGTACTTC. The full variable domain, with the rest looked up from reference TRBV9 and TRBJ2-7, is DSGVTQTPKHLITATGQRVTLRCSPRSGDLSVYWYQQSLDQGLQFLIQYYNGEERAKGNILERFSAQQFPDLHSELNLSSLELGDSALYFCASSPRPGTGGYEQYFGPGTRLTVT.

The rearrangement joins TRBV7-9 to TRBJ2-5; 10 nucleotides match TRBD1. The CDR3 covers 16 residues. The germline V gene has CDR1 SEHNR and CDR2 FQNEAQ (reference sequence). Losses at the gene ends were 4 bases for V and 1 base for J; bases not matched to a gene: 6. CDR3: CASSYGQGVSQETQYF. The CDR3 DNA sequence: TGTGCCAGCAGCTATGGACAGGGGGTGTCCCAAGAGACCCAGTACTTC. The variable domain in full, completed from reference TRBV7-9 and TRBJ2-5, reads DTGVSQNPRHKITKRGQNVTFRCDPISEHNRLYWYRQTLGQGPEFLTYFQNEAQLEKSRLLSDRFSAERPKGSFSTLEIQRTEQGDSAMYLCASSYGQGVSQETQYFGPGTRLLVL.